Included here is one T cell receptor beta chain sequence, with context. Its antigen is not known. Noted treatment: approximately 18 received Ad26.COV2.S at low or high dose, single or two shots; 5 received placebo; per-sample allocation not given. Sampling happened 63 days after the first vaccine or placebo injection. The source of the sample is a study of Ad26.COV2.S vaccination and SARS-CoV-2 variants. Overall study: Donor was in the COV1001 Ad26.COV2.S trial arm.

Overall study results and limits: Spike-specific TCR breadth was greater after Ad26.COV2.S than placebo.

TCRdb's table, derived via immunoSEQ multiplex PCR, lists solely in-frame clones and lacks some. Among 400,000 to 450,000 clones listed, around 90% were seen once. The V and J ends lost 3 bases and 2 bases, in that order; junction bases with no gene match: 10. CDR3 length: 17 residues. The V gene's germline CDR1 is SGHKS and CDR2 YYEKEE (reference sequence). The TCR comes from a person aged 18-60 years who received the Ad26.COV2.S COVID-19 vaccine or a placebo. Material: peripheral blood, obtained in a trial of Ad26.COV2.S vaccine versus placebo. This chain connects TRBV5-5 to TRBJ2-3; 9 bases map to TRBD2. The chain's CDR3 is CASSSKPSGIFTDTQYF. The CDR3 region has the DNA TGTGCCAGCAGCTCCAAGCCTAGCGGGATATTCACAGATACGCAGTATTTT.